This T cell receptor beta chain was sequenced during a study of blood T cell repertoires in COVID-19. CDR3 length: 14 amino acids. CDR1 is SGHTS, CDR2 YDEGEE, per germline. With V trimmed by 3 bases and J by 1 base, 3 bases remained unmatched. What the recovered Cohort 3 donors had was two negative PCRs, clearance, or symptom resolution. This table comes from immunoSEQ multiplex PCR, and its TCRdb copy is limited to in-frame clones, with some not included. The table lists some 510,000 clones, 88% of them singletons. Material: PBMCs or T cells enriched from blood (not recorded which). V is TRBV5-8 and J is TRBJ1-2; 7 bases align to TRBD1. The receptor comes from a woman between 40 and 55 years old who had recovered from COVID-19. CDR3 DNA: TGTGCCAGCAGCTGGACAGGCCGTAACTATGGCTACACCTTC. Translated: CASSWTGRNYGYTF.